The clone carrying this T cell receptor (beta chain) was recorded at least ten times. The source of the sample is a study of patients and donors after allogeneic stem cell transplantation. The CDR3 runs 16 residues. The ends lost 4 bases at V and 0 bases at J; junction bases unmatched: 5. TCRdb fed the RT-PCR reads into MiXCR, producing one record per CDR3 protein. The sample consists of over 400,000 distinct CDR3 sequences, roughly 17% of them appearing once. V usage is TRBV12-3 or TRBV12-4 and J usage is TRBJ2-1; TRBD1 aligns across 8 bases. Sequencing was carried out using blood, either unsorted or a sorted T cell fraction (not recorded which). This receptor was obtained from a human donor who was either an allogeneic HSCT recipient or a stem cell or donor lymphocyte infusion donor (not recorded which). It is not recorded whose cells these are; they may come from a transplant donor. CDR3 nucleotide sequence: TGTGCCAGCAGTTGGGGCAGGGGGCTCTCCTACAATGAGCAGTTCTTC. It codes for CASSWGRGLSYNEQFF.